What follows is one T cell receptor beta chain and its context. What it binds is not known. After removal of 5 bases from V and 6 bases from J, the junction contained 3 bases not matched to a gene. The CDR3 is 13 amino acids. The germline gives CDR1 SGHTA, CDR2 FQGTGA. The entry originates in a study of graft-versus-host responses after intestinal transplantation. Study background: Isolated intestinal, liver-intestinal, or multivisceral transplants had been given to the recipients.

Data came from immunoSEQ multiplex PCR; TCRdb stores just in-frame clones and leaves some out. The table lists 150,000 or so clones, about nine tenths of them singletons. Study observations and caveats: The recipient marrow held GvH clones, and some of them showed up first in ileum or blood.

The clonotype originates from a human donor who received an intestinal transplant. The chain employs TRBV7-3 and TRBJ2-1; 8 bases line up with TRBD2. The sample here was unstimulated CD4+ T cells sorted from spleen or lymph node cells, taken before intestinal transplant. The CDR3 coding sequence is TGTGCCAGCAGCCCCCGGGGGGGCAATGAGCAGTTCTTC. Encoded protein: CASSPRGGNEQFF. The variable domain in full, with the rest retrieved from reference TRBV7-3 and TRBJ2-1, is GAGVSQTPSNKVTEKGKYVELRCDPISGHTALYWYRQSLGQGPEFLIYFQGTGAADDSGLPNDRFFAVRPEGSVSTLKIQRTERGDSAVYLCASSPRGGNEQFFGPGTRLTVL.